A selection of T cell receptor beta chains follows, all from one sample in a study of glioma-infiltrating T cells after dendritic cell vaccination. Clones were read by immunoSEQ multiplex PCR, and TCRdb kept only the in-frame ones, dropping some. Of around 100,000 clones listed, approximately 80% are singletons. The sequencing here drew on blood, taken before dendritic cell vaccination. All receptors derive from a human donor with glioblastoma. Each CDR3 is given with its conserved first and last residue. A D gene is named only where the DNA matches it firmly. Size is stated for part of the rows, as once, few or many counts, or as a class when the clone is expanded.

v_call	d_call	clone_size	j_call	cdr3_nt	cdr3_aa
TRBV29-1	-	-	TRBJ2-2	TGCAGCGCCTCGGACAGCCGGAGATCCGGGGAGCTGTTTTTT	CSASDSRRSGELFF
TRBV19	-	few	TRBJ2-2	TGTGCCAGTAGAACCGCTGCGACCGGGGAGCTGTTTTTT	CASRTAATGELFF
TRBV27	-	-	TRBJ1-1	TGTGCCAGCAGTCCCCCGGGAGTTTCTGAAGCTTTCTTT	CASSPPGVSEAFF
TRBV4-2	-	-	TRBJ2-7	TGTGCCAGCAGCCAAGATGGGGGGTACGAGCAGTACTTC	CASSQDGGYEQYF
TRBV18	TRBD1	-	TRBJ1-1	TGTGCCAGCTCACCCTGGACAGGTGAAGACACTGAAGCTTTCTTT	CASSPWTGEDTEAFF
TRBV27	TRBD1	-	TRBJ2-7	TGTGCCAGCAGTCATTCGACAGGGCGATCGGCCTACGAGCAGTACTTC	CASSHSTGRSAYEQYF
TRBV27	-	-	TRBJ1-5	TGTGCCAGCAGTTTGTCCTGGGGAGCGGGTCAGCCCCAGCATTTT	CASSLSWGAGQPQHF
TRBV18	-	-	TRBJ2-5	TGTGCCACCAAACGGGAACAAGAGACCCAGTACTTC	CATKREQETQYF
TRBV13	TRBD1	-	TRBJ1-2	TGTGCCAGCAGTGTAAACAGGGGCAACTATGGCTACACCTTC	CASSVNRGNYGYTF
TRBV10-3	TRBD2	few	TRBJ2-7	TGTGCCATCAGTGAAGGCGGGGGTAGGAACGAGCAGTACTTC	CAISEGGGRNEQYF
TRBV4-2	TRBD2	-	TRBJ2-3	TGTGCCAGCAGCCAAGAGCCCCTAGCGGGGGGGCAAGATACGCAGTATTTT	CASSQEPLAGGQDTQYF
TRBV15	TRBD1	-	TRBJ1-4	TGTGCCACCAGCAGAGACCCACAGGGGGGAACTAATGAAAAACTGTTTTTT	CATSRDPQGGTNEKLFF
TRBV5-6	-	-	TRBJ1-2	TGTGCCAGCAGCCCGGGTCTGGGTAACTATGGCTACACCTTC	CASSPGLGNYGYTF
TRBV7-8	-	once	TRBJ2-1	TGTGCCAGCAGCTTAGTACCAGGGCCTATCTACAATGAGCAGTTCTTC	CASSLVPGPIYNEQFF
TRBV6-5	TRBD1	-	TRBJ1-2	TGTGCCAGCAGTTACGCCCGGGACAGGGGGCCCTATGGCTACACCTTC	CASSYARDRGPYGYTF
TRBV5-5	-	-	TRBJ2-7	TGTGCCAGCGGCCAGACCTCGACAGGCGTTACCTACGAGCAGTACTTC	CASGQTSTGVTYEQYF
TRBV19	-	-	TRBJ1-5	TGTGCCAGTAGGTACGGGGAAAACAATCAGCCCCAGCATTTT	CASRYGENNQPQHF
TRBV5-6	-	once	TRBJ1-2	TGTGCCAGCAGCTTAAGAGAATCGGGGTCCCGGGGCTACACCTTC	CASSLRESGSRGYTF
TRBV6-1	-	-	TRBJ1-4	TGTGCCAGCAGTGAACATCGTGGGGGCACTAATGAAAAACTGTTTTTT	CASSEHRGGTNEKLFF
TRBV11-2	TRBD2	-	TRBJ2-5	TGTGCCAGCAGCTTCCGCGGGGGGTTTGAGACCCAGTACTTC	CASSFRGGFETQYF
TRBV27	TRBD1	-	TRBJ1-1	TGTGCCACCGGTCCGGACAGGGTCACTGAAGCTTTCTTT	CATGPDRVTEAFF
TRBV18	TRBD1	-	TRBJ2-2	TGTGCCAGCTCACCGACAGGGCCCTTCACCGGGGAGCTGTTTTTT	CASSPTGPFTGELFF
TRBV19	-	-	TRBJ1-1	TGTGCCACAAATGGAGGGAGGTCGAACACTGAAGCTTTCTTT	CATNGGRSNTEAFF
TRBV18	-	-	TRBJ2-2	TGTGCCAGCTCACCCGCGGGGAACACCGGGGAGCTGTTTTTT	CASSPAGNTGELFF
TRBV11-2	TRBD2	-	TRBJ2-3	TGTGCCAGCAGCTTAAATCTAGGGACTAGCGGGGGGATCACAGATACGCAGTATTTT	CASSLNLGTSGGITDTQYF
TRBV30	-	few	TRBJ2-1	TGTGCCTGGATGTGGGGGACTTACAATGAGCAGTTCTTC	CAWMWGTYNEQFF
TRBV16	-	-	TRBJ1-3	TGTGCCAGCAGCCAGTTGAGGTCCTTCTCTGGAAACACCATATATTTT	CASSQLRSFSGNTIYF
TRBV7-8	-	-	TRBJ1-1	TGTGCCAGCAGCTTAGGAGGTTCACGCAATGAAGCTTTCTTT	CASSLGGSRNEAFF
TRBV19	-	-	TRBJ2-7	TGTGCCAGTAGTCGGATCTCAGGAACTGCCTACGAGCAGTACTTC	CASSRISGTAYEQYF
TRBV11-2	TRBD2	-	TRBJ2-1	TGTGCCAGCAGCTTAGGCGGGGGCTCCTACAATGAGCAGTTCTTC	CASSLGGGSYNEQFF
TRBV25-1	TRBD1	-	TRBJ1-4	TGTGCCAGCACTAAGGGACAGGGGGGGGAAAAACTGTTTTTT	CASTKGQGGEKLFF
TRBV7-6	TRBD2	-	TRBJ2-1	TGTGCCAGCAGCTTAGGCGGACTAGCGGTATACTCCTACAATGAGCAGTTCTTC	CASSLGGLAVYSYNEQFF
TRBV18	-	-	TRBJ2-7	TGTGCCAGCTCACCACCGGCCAGTCCCTACGAGCAGTACTTC	CASSPPASPYEQYF
TRBV5-1	-	-	TRBJ1-1	TGCGCCAGCAGCTTGCAGGGAGGAGTAACTGAAGCTTTCTTT	CASSLQGGVTEAFF
TRBV2	-	-	TRBJ2-5	TGTGCCAGCAGCATAAGCAGGCAAGAGACCCAGTACTTC	CASSISRQETQYF
TRBV5-1	-	-	TRBJ1-6	TGCGCCAGCAGGGAGGGGCTGGGGCGTTCACCCCTCCACTTT	CASREGLGRSPLHF
TRBV7-6	-	-	TRBJ1-3	TGTGCCAGCAGCTTAGATTCCCCTCCCACACCCGCTGGAAACACCATATATTTT	CASSLDSPPTPAGNTIYF
TRBV13	-	-	TRBJ2-2	TGTGCCAGCAGCGCGTACCCGGGACACAACACCGGGGAGCTGTTTTTT	CASSAYPGHNTGELFF
TRBV6-1	-	once	TRBJ1-1	TGTGCCAGCAGTGCGCTTCGGGGGGGCGCTGAAGCTTTCTTT	CASSALRGGAEAFF
TRBV5-4	TRBD1	-	TRBJ2-7	TGTGCCAGCAGCTTACAGGGGAAACCCTACGAGCAGTACTTC	CASSLQGKPYEQYF
TRBV19	-	-	TRBJ2-1	TGTGCCAGTAGTATAGTTAGCTCCGATGAGCAGTTCTTC	CASSIVSSDEQFF
TRBV11-2	-	-	TRBJ1-2	TGTGCCAGCAGCTTTTATTTCGATGGCTACACCTTC	CASSFYFDGYTF
TRBV27	-	-	TRBJ2-3	TGTGCCAGCAGCCCGACTAAATTTTATACGCAGTATTTT	CASSPTKFYTQYF
TRBV5-1	-	-	TRBJ1-3	TGCGCCAGCAGCTTGGGAACAGGGCAGTCGGGAAACACCATATATTTT	CASSLGTGQSGNTIYF
TRBV18	-	-	TRBJ2-5	TGTGCCAGCTCACCCAGGCAGGGGAACCAAGAGACCCAGTACTTC	CASSPRQGNQETQYF
TRBV7-9	TRBD1	-	TRBJ1-5	TGTGCCAGCAGCTTAGCCGGGGACAGTCGGCAGCCCCAGCATTTT	CASSLAGDSRQPQHF
TRBV2	-	-	TRBJ2-3	TGTGCCAGCACCGACAGGAGCACAGATACGCAGTATTTT	CASTDRSTDTQYF
TRBV2	TRBD1	-	TRBJ1-6	TGTGCCAGCAGAACCGGGACAGGGGATAGGCGCTCACCCCTCCACTTT	CASRTGTGDRRSPLHF
TRBV11-2	TRBD2	-	TRBJ2-3	TGTGCCAGCAGCTTAGCGGGGGGGGCTGTAGATACGCAGTATTTT	CASSLAGGAVDTQYF
TRBV5-5	TRBD2	-	TRBJ2-5	TGTGCCAGCAGCTTGGTGGGGGGGAGAGGAGAGACCCAGTACTTC	CASSLVGGRGETQYF